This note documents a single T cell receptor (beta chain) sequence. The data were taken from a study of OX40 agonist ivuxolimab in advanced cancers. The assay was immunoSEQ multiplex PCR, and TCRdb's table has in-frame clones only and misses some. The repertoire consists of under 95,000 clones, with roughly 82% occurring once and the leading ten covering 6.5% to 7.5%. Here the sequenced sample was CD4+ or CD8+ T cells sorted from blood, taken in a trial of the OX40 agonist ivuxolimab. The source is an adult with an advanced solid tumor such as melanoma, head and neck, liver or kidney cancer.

CDR3 bases: TGTGCCTGGAGTGTCTCGGCCGGGGCAGGCCTGCCCCAGCATTTT. Protein product: CAWSVSAGAGLPQHF. The genes are TRBV30 and TRBJ1-5, with a possible D match to TRBD1 (5 bases). Per the germline V gene, CDR1 is GTSNPN and CDR2 is SVGIG (reference sequence). Between the trimmed V and J ends, which lost 0 bases and 9 bases, there was a span of 18 bases. The CDR3 runs 15 residues.